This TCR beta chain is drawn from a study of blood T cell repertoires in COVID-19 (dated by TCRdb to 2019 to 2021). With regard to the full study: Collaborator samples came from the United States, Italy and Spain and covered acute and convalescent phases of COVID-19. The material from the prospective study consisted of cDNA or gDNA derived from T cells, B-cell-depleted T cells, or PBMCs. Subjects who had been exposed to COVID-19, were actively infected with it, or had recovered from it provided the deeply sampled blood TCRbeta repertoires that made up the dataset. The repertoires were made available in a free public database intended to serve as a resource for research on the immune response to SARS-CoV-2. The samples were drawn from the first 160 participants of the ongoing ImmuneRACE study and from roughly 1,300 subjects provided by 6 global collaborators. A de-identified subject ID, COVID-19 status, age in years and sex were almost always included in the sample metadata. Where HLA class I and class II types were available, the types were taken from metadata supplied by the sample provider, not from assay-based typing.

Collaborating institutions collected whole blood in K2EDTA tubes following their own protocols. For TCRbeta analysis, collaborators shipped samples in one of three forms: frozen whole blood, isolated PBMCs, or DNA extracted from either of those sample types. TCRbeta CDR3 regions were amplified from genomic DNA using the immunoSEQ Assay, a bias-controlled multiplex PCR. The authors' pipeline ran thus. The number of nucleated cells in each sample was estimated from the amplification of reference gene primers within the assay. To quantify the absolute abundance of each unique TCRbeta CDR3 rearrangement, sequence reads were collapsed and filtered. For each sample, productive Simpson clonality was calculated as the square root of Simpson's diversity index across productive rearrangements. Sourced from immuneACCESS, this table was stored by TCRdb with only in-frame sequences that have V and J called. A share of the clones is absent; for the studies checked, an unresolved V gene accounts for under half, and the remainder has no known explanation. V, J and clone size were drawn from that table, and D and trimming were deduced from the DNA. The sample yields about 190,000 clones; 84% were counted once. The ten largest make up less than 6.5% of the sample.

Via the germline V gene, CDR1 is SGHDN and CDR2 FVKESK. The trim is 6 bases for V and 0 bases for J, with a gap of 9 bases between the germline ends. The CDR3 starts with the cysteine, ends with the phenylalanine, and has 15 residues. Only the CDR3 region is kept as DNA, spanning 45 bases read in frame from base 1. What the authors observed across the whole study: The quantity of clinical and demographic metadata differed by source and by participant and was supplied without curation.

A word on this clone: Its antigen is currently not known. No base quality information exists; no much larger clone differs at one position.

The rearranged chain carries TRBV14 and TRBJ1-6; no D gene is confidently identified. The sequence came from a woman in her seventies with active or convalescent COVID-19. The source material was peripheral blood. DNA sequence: TGTGCCAGCAGGGCGGGCCGCTCCTATAATTCACCCCTCCACTTT. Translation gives CASRAGRSYNSPLHF.